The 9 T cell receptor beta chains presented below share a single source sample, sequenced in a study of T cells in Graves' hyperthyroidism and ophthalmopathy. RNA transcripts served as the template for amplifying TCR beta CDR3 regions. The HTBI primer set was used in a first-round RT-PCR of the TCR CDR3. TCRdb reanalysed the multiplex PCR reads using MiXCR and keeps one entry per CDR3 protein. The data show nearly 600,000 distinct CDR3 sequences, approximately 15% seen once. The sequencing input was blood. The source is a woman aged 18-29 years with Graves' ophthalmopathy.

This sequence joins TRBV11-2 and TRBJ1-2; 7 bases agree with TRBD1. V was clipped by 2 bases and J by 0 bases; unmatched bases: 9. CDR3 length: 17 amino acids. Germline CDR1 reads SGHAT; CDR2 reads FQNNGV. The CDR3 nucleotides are TGTGCCAGCAGCTTACAGGGGGATTCCCTAGCTAACTATGGCTACACCTTC. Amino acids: CASSLQGDSLANYGYTF.

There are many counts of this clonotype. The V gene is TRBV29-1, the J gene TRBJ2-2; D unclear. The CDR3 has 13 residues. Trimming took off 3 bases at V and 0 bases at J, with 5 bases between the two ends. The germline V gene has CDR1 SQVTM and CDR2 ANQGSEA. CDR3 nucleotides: TGCAGCGTTGACCAGGCGAACACCGGGGAGCTGTTTTTT. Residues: CSVDQANTGELFF.

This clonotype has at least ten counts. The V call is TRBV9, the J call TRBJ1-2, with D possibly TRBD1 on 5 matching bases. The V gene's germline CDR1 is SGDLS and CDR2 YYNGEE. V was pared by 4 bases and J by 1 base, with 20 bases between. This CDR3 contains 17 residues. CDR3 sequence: CASSTRDVLLDNYGYTF. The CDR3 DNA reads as TGTGCCAGCAGCACCCGGGACGTACTCCTAGATAACTATGGCTACACCTTC.

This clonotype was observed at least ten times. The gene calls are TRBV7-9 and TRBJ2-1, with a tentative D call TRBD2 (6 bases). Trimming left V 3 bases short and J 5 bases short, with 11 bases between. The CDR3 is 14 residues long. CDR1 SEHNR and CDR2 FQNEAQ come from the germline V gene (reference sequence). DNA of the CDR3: TGTGCCAGCAGCTTGGGGCGGGACGACAATGAGCAGTTCTTC. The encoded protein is CASSLGRDDNEQFF.

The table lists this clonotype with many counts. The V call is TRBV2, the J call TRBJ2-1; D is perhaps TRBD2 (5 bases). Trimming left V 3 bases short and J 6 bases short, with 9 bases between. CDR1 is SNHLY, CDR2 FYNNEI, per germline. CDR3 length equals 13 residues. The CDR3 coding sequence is TGTGCCAGCAGTGAGTCGGGGATCAATGAGCAGTTCTTC. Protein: CASSESGINEQFF.

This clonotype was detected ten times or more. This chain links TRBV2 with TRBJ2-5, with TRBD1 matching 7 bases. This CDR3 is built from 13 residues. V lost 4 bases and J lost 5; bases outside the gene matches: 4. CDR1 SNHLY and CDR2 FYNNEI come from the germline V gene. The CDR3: CASSGQGGETQYF. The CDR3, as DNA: TGTGCCAGCAGTGGACAGGGCGGGGAGACCCAGTACTTC.

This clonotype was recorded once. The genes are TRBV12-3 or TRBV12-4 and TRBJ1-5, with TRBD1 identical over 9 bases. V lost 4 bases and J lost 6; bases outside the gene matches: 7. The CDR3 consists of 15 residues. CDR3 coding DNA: TGTGCCAGCAGTTCCCCGGGACAGGGTGCTCAGCCCCAGCATTTT. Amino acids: CASSSPGQGAQPQHF.

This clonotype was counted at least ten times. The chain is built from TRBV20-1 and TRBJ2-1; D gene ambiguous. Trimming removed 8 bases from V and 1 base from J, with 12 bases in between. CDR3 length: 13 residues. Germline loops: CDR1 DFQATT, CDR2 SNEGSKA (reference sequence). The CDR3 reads CSSSDPSYNEQFF. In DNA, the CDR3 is TGCAGTTCGTCTGACCCATCCTACAATGAGCAGTTCTTC.

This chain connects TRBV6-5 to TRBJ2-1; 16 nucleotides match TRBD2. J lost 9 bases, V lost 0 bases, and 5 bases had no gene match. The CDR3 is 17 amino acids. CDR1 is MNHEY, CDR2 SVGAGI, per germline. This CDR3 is CASSYSGTSGRASEQFF. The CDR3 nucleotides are TGTGCCAGCAGTTACTCCGGGACTAGCGGGAGGGCTAGTGAGCAGTTCTTC.